The rows below give T cell receptor beta chains drawn from one sample of a study of CD8 T cells in ankylosing spondylitis. TCRdb itself ran the 5' RACE reads through MiXCR, one entry per CDR3 protein. The table shows about 310,000 distinct CDR3 sequences, with around 20% occurring only once. The sequenced material came from blood, either unsorted or a sorted T cell fraction (not recorded which). The receptors originated from a female donor with ankylosing spondylitis or in good health (not recorded which). Both conserved end residues are part of each CDR3. The D gene is left open where the match is weak. The listing skips clone size in some rows; elsewhere it reads once, few, many or a size class.

D gene	V gene	clone size	J gene	CDR3 DNA	CDR3 protein
.	TRBV6-2/TRBV6-3	.	TRBJ2-7	TGTGCCAGCAGTTACGTCCCCGGACACCCTATAACGCCTAGCTCCTACGAGCAGTACTTC	CASSYVPGHPITPSSYEQYF
TRBD1	TRBV5-1	few	TRBJ2-1	TGCGCCAGCAGCTTGGAGACAGGGGGGTACAATGAGCAGTTCTTC	CASSLETGGYNEQFF
.	TRBV20-1	many	TRBJ2-1	TGCAGTGCTAGACCCGGGACTGCCAATGAGCAGTTCTTC	CSARPGTANEQFF
.	TRBV7-2	.	TRBJ1-3	TGTGCCAGCAGCTTAGATCGCGGCTGGGACACCATATATTTT	CASSLDRGWDTIYF
.	TRBV6-1	.	TRBJ1-2	TGTGCCAGCAGAACCTCGGGGCCCATTTATGGCTACACCTTC	CASRTSGPIYGYTF
.	TRBV12-3/TRBV12-4	few	TRBJ1-4	TGTGCCAGCAGTTTAAATTCCGGGGTGGGTAGTGAAAAACTGTTTTTT	CASSLNSGVGSEKLFF
.	TRBV4-3	few	TRBJ2-7	TGCGCCAGCAGCCTCCTTTACAGGGGGGGCGCCTACGAGCAGTACTTC	CASSLLYRGGAYEQYF
.	TRBV4-3	.	TRBJ2-3	TGCGCCAGCAGCCAAGATGCGGGGAGCAGCACAGATACGCAGTATTTT	CASSQDAGSSTDTQYF
TRBD2	TRBV7-9	.	TRBJ2-7	TGTGCCAGCAGCCGGGACTACAGTCAGCAGTACTTC	CASSRDYSQQYF
TRBD1	TRBV6-1	.	TRBJ1-5	TGTGCCAGCAGTCTCCGGGACAGGGGTCAGCCCCAGCATTTT	CASSLRDRGQPQHF
TRBD1	TRBV3-1	many	TRBJ2-4	TGTGCCAGCAGCCCCCGACAGGGCTCGGTTGACATTCAGTACTTC	CASSPRQGSVDIQYF
.	TRBV5-1	few	TRBJ2-1	TGCGCCAGCAGCTTGACTCGGGAAGGGGAGCAGTTCTTC	CASSLTREGEQFF
TRBD1	TRBV7-2	many	TRBJ1-1	TGTGCCAGCAGCTTCCGGGACAGGTGGGGGGCTTTCTTT	CASSFRDRWGAFF
.	TRBV18	many	TRBJ2-2	TGTGCCAGCTCACCACCGTCTAGGCACACCGGGGAGCTGTTTTTT	CASSPPSRHTGELFF
.	TRBV9	.	TRBJ2-7	TGTGCCAGCAGCCCCAGAGGGGACCTCACCTACGAGCAGTACTTC	CASSPRGDLTYEQYF
.	TRBV29-1	many	TRBJ2-4	TGCAGCGTCCGGACTCAGCTAGCCAAAAACATTCAGTACTTC	CSVRTQLAKNIQYF
TRBD1	TRBV27	.	TRBJ2-1	TGTGCCAGCAGGAAGGACAGGGGGGTCAATGAGCAGTTCTTC	CASRKDRGVNEQFF
.	TRBV6-1	.	TRBJ2-1	TGTGCCAGCAGTGAAGGGTTCTACAATGAGCAGTTCTTC	CASSEGFYNEQFF
.	TRBV4-3	.	TRBJ1-3	TGCGCCAGCAGCCAAAGCCCCGGACAGTTCTCTGGAAACACCATATATTTT	CASSQSPGQFSGNTIYF
.	TRBV4-3	.	TRBJ1-2	TGCGCCAGCAGCCTTCTTGGGGCTGGCTATGGCTACACCTTC	CASSLLGAGYGYTF
.	TRBV5-5	many	TRBJ2-7	TGTGCCAGCAGCTTGGGCATTTACGAGCAGTACTTC	CASSLGIYEQYF
TRBD2	TRBV7-2	.	TRBJ2-3	TGTGCCAGCAGCTTACCTAGCGGGGGGACAGCAGATACGCAGTATTTT	CASSLPSGGTADTQYF
.	TRBV6-2/TRBV6-3	.	TRBJ2-1	TGTGCCAGCCGAGAACTAGTAGCCTACAATGAGCAGTTCTTC	CASRELVAYNEQFF
.	TRBV11-2	.	TRBJ2-3	TGTGCCAGCAGCTTAAGGCTAGCAGCCCTAAATACGCAGTATTTT	CASSLRLAALNTQYF
TRBD1	TRBV6-5	few	TRBJ1-5	TGTGCCAGCAGTTACGATGGGACAGGGGCCCACAATCAGCCCCAGCATTTT	CASSYDGTGAHNQPQHF
.	TRBV7-2	.	TRBJ2-1	TGTGCCAGCAGCTCGGGTGGGCTTGAGCAGTTCTTC	CASSSGGLEQFF
TRBD2	TRBV5-1	few	TRBJ2-3	TGCGCCAGCAGTTCTAGCGGAATCACAGATACGCAGTATTTT	CASSSSGITDTQYF
TRBD1	TRBV10-3	.	TRBJ1-3	TGTGCCATCAGTGTTACTTTGGGACAGGGAAACACCATATATTTT	CAISVTLGQGNTIYF
.	TRBV7-6	once	TRBJ2-2	TGTGCCAGCAGCGTGACTCCAGGGATGAGGACCGGGGAGCTGTTTTTT	CASSVTPGMRTGELFF
.	TRBV7-2	many	TRBJ2-7	TGTGCCAGCAGCTTAGGACCCTCCTACGAGCAGTACTTC	CASSLGPSYEQYF
TRBD1	TRBV29-1	few	TRBJ2-7	TGCAGCGTTGGGACAGGGGGTTTGTCCTACGAGCAGTACTTC	CSVGTGGLSYEQYF
.	TRBV15	few	TRBJ2-7	TGTGCCACCAGCAGAGATTACGAGTCCTCCTACGAGCAGTACTTC	CATSRDYESSYEQYF
.	TRBV29-1	many	TRBJ1-3	TGCAGCGTTCTAACTTCTGGAAACACCATATATTTT	CSVLTSGNTIYF
.	TRBV7-9	many	TRBJ2-1	TGTGCCAGCAGCTTAATCGTTGGTCGGGGGAATGAGCAGTTCTTC	CASSLIVGRGNEQFF
.	TRBV12-3/TRBV12-4	few	TRBJ2-5	TGTGCCAGCAGTTTAGGGACTGCTTTTTTAGAGACCCAGTACTTC	CASSLGTAFLETQYF
.	TRBV5-1	few	TRBJ2-1	TGCGCCAGCAGCAAAGGGGAGGCCGAGCAGTTCTTC	CASSKGEAEQFF
TRBD2	TRBV5-1	few	TRBJ2-7	TGCGCCAGCAGACCGACTAGCGGGGCCTACGAGCAGTACTTC	CASRPTSGAYEQYF
TRBD1	TRBV6-5	.	TRBJ1-2	TGTGCCAGCAGTCCCTTCCGGGACAGGGGTGGTGGCTACACCTTC	CASSPFRDRGGGYTF
.	TRBV7-6	few	TRBJ2-7	TGTGCCAGCAGCTTAAGGGGGGGGTTTTACGAGCAGTACTTC	CASSLRGGFYEQYF
.	TRBV12-3/TRBV12-4	.	TRBJ2-3	TGTGCCAGCAGTTCTGACCTGTCTGGCACAGATACGCAGTATTTT	CASSSDLSGTDTQYF
.	TRBV6-5	few	TRBJ2-2	TGTGCCAGCAGTTACTCGACCCCCGGACTTAGGAACACCGGGGAGCTGTTTTTT	CASSYSTPGLRNTGELFF
TRBD2	TRBV4-3	.	TRBJ2-5	TGCGCCAGCAGCCCCCGACTAGCGATGCAAGAGACCCAGTACTTC	CASSPRLAMQETQYF
.	TRBV4-3	.	TRBJ2-2	TGCGCCAGCAGCCAAGGGAGAGGGGAGCTGTTTTTT	CASSQGRGELFF
.	TRBV12-5	.	TRBJ2-7	TGTGCTAGTGGTTCCTTCGTCTACGAGCAGTACTTC	CASGSFVYEQYF